Presented here are 19 T cell receptor beta chains from one specimen sequenced in a study of cytomegalovirus exposure and HLA in healthy donors. Researchers ran the PCR with 60 Vbeta and 13 Jbeta primers. Produced via immunoSEQ multiplex PCR; TCRdb's table is partial and in-frame only. The sample carries 95,000 to 150,000 clones, less than 65% recorded once. The material sequenced was PBMCs. Receptors originate from a man between 40 and 49 years old in good health and CMV-seropositive.

Concerning this clone: The junction differs from germline at one of its ends, possibly a read error. This chain uses TRBV25-1 with TRBJ1-6; 9 bases are a match to TRBD1. This CDR3 region has 14 residues. In germline, CDR1 is MGHDK, CDR2 SYGVNS. The DNA for the CDR3 is TGTGCCAGCAGTGAAGGGGACAGGGTTTCATCCCTCCACTTT. It yields the protein CASSEGDRVSSLHF.

CDR3 bases: TGTGCCAGCAGCGTAGATTCCAGAGGGATAGAGGCTTTCTTT. Translated: CASSVDSRGIEAFF. The V call is TRBV9, the J call TRBJ1-1, with D unclear. Between the trimmed V and J ends, which lost 0 bases and 11 bases, there was a span of 17 bases. Per germline, CDR1 SGDLS and CDR2 YYNGEE. CDR3 length: 14 residues.

The chain employs TRBV19 and TRBJ2-1; 10 bases line up with TRBD2. This CDR3 is 16 amino acids long. Germline V lookup: CDR1 LNHDA, CDR2 SQIVND (reference sequence). The V and J ends lost 4 bases and 3 bases, in that order; junction bases with no gene match: 6. The CDR3: CASSKSGRALYNEQFF. The CDR3 bases are TGTGCCAGTAGTAAAAGCGGGAGGGCCCTCTACAATGAGCAGTTCTTC.

The chain combines TRBV12-5 with TRBJ2-3, with D tentatively TRBD2 (5 bases). The ends were cut back, 2 bases at V and 4 bases at J, with 7 bases in the middle. Germline V gives CDR1 LGHNT, CDR2 FRNRAP. The CDR3 is made up of 13 amino acids. The CDR3 DNA is TGTGCTAGTGGTTTGACGGAGGCAGATACGCAGTATTTT. Its translation: CASGLTEADTQYF. Complete variable domain (other parts from reference TRBV12-5 and TRBJ2-3): DARVTQTPRHKVTEMGQEVTMRCQPILGHNTVFWYRQTMMQGLELLAYFRNRAPLDDSGMPKDRFSAEMPDATLATLKIQPSEPRDSAVYFCASGLTEADTQYFGPGTRLTVL.

CDR3 nucleotides: TGCGCCAGCAGCCGCGGCCTTCAAGAGACCCAGTACTTC. Translated, it gives CASSRGLQETQYF. J is TRBJ2-5 and V is TRBV4-3, with no clear D. CDR1 and CDR2 from the germline V gene are LGHNA and YSLEER. The CDR3 runs to 13 residues. Trimming cost V 4 bases and J 2 bases, with 8 bases left between them.

This clone was counted between two and nine times. V is TRBV28 and J is TRBJ2-2; D is perhaps TRBD1 (6 bases). The V gene lost 3 bases and the J gene lost 2 bases, with 16 bases spanning the gap. The CDR3 is 17 residues long. Per the germline V gene, CDR1 is MDHEN and CDR2 is SYDVKM. CDR3 amino acids: CASSFSLAGANTGELFF. CDR3 coding DNA: TGTGCCAGCAGTTTTAGCCTGGCAGGGGCAAACACCGGGGAGCTGTTTTTT.

The chain links TRBV15 to TRBJ2-1; 13 bases are shared with TRBD2. CDR3 length: 19 residues. Germline loops: CDR1 LNHNV, CDR2 YYDKDF (reference sequence). Germline trimming cut 2 bases from V and 0 bases from J; bases unmatched to any gene: 7. The CDR3 here is CATSRSTSGRASSYNEQFF. Written as DNA, the CDR3 is TGTGCCACCAGCAGAAGTACTAGCGGGAGGGCCAGCTCCTACAATGAGCAGTTCTTC.

This clone appeared a few times. V gene TRBV7-3 combines with J gene TRBJ2-2; a weak D match, TRBD2 (6 bases). The germline gives CDR1 SGHTA, CDR2 FQGTGA. The CDR3 has 14 residues. Deletions cut 2 bases from V and 6 bases from J, with 10 bases between. The CDR3 sequence: CASSLVREAGELFF. The CDR3 DNA reads as TGTGCCAGCAGCTTAGTCAGGGAGGCCGGGGAGCTGTTTTTT.

This clone turned up a few times. The gene calls are TRBV6-5 and TRBJ1-1; perhaps TRBD1 as D (6 bases). V gave up 5 bases and J gave up 5 bases, with 18 bases separating them. This CDR3 spans 15 amino acids. Germline V gene data show CDR1 as MNHEY and CDR2 as SVGAGI. CDR3 region: CASSPPTRTVTEAFF. The CDR3 coding sequence is TGTGCCAGCAGTCCCCCTACTAGGACAGTGACTGAAGCTTTCTTT.

The chain employs TRBV9 and TRBJ2-5; possibly TRBD1 for D (6 bases). The CDR3 length is 15 residues. Between the trimmed V and J ends, which lost 0 bases and 2 bases, there was a span of 11 bases. The germline V gene encodes CDR1 SGDLS and CDR2 YYNGEE. The CDR3 here is CASSVDPGQQETQYF. The CDR3 DNA is TGTGCCAGCAGCGTAGATCCCGGACAGCAAGAGACCCAGTACTTC.

The chain uses TRBV7-2 and TRBJ1-2; TRBD1 might be the D (5 bases). CDR3 length equals 14 residues. CDR1 SGHTA and CDR2 FQGNSA come from the germline V gene. Deletions cut 0 bases from V and 7 bases from J, with 12 bases between. In DNA form, the CDR3 reads TGTGCCAGCAGCTTAGCGCCCGGGAGGGGTGGCTACACCTTC. It encodes CASSLAPGRGGYTF.

This rearrangement joins TRBV21-1 to TRBJ2-6; TRBD1 was called by the table and not checked on the DNA. TRBV21-1 is classified as a pseudogene. The CDR3 runs 19 residues. The CDR3 region is CASSKEGDRGPTGANVLTF. For the CDR3, the DNA is TGTGCCAGCAGCAAAGAGGGGGACAGGGGGCCAACCGGGGCCAACGTCCTGACTTTC.

This clone was observed a few times. V gene TRBV6-6 combines with J gene TRBJ2-5, with TRBD1 matching over 7 bases. CDR1 is MNHNY, CDR2 SVGAGI, per germline (reference sequence). Trimming removed 2 bases from V and 4 bases from J; junction bases left unmatched: 4. The CDR3 is 14 amino acids. In DNA form, the CDR3 reads TGTGCCAGCAGTTACACAGGGGTGGGAGAGACCCAGTACTTC. This sequence encodes CASSYTGVGETQYF.

This clone was counted only a few times. The chain recombines TRBV27 with TRBJ1-4, with TRBD1 identical over 7 bases. J gave up 6 bases and V 3 bases, and 7 bases lay outside the gene matches. The CDR3 contains 15 residues. Germline CDR1 MNHEY, CDR2 SMNVEV (reference sequence). The DNA for the CDR3 is TGTGCCAGCAGTTTCCAATCGACAGGGTATGAAAAACTGTTTTTT. It codes for CASSFQSTGYEKLFF.

The genes are TRBV4-1 and TRBJ2-7; the D is unclear. Germline V lookup: CDR1 MGHRA, CDR2 YSYEKL. Between the trimmed V and J ends, which lost 0 bases and 5 bases, there was a span of 5 bases. The CDR3 is 12 residues long. CDR3 loop: CASSQDIHEQYF. The CDR3 DNA reads TGCGCCAGCAGCCAAGATATCCACGAGCAGTACTTC.

In its sample, this clone was seen a few times. The chain joins TRBV6-5 to TRBJ2-1; 13 bases are a match to TRBD2. The CDR3 covers 13 residues. The V and J ends lost 8 bases and 8 bases, in that order; junction bases with no gene match: 3. Germline CDR1 and CDR2: MNHEY and SVGAGI. Here the CDR3 DNA reads TGTGCCAGCGGACTAGCGGGAGTCTATGAGCAGTTCTTC. It is translated as CASGLAGVYEQFF.

This chain links TRBV7-6 with TRBJ2-3; 10 positions match TRBD2. Germline CDR1 SGHVS, CDR2 FNYEAQ. Trimming at V came to 5 bases and at J to 2 bases, leaving 7 bases not matched to a gene. The CDR3 is 16 residues long. CDR3 bases: TGTGCCAGCAGCCCAAGCGGGGGGGTACTCACAGATACGCAGTATTTT. It codes for CASSPSGGVLTDTQYF.

This clone has only a few counts. The chain links TRBV19 to TRBJ2-2; TRBD1 aligns across 9 bases. Germline trimming cut 3 bases from V and 6 bases from J; bases unmatched to any gene: 5. The CDR3 runs 15 residues. Germline values: CDR1 LNHDA, CDR2 SQIVND (reference sequence). The CDR3 DNA is TGTGCCAGTAGTATCCTACAGGGGGCGGCCGGGGAGCTGTTTTTT. Encoded protein: CASSILQGAAGELFF.

V usage is TRBV9 and J usage is TRBJ1-1; weak D call: TRBD1 (5 bases). Germline values: CDR1 SGDLS, CDR2 YYNGEE. V lost 0 bases and J lost 9, with 12 bases in between. This CDR3 is built from 13 residues. DNA for the CDR3: TGTGCCAGCAGCGTAGGATCTGGGGGGAAAGCTTTCTTT. Translation gives CASSVGSGGKAFF. Together with reference TRBV9 and TRBJ1-1, the CDR3 gives the full variable domain: DSGVTQTPKHLITATGQRVTLRCSPRSGDLSVYWYQQSLDQGLQFLIQYYNGEERAKGNILERFSAQQFPDLHSELNLSSLELGDSALYFCASSVGSGGKAFFGQGTRLTVV.